This T cell receptor (beta chain) stems from a study of cytomegalovirus exposure and HLA in healthy donors. The study, taken as a whole, reports: Most observed TCR sequences were rare, whereas some public TCRs were detected in many donors. Researchers reported that a few CMV-associated chains were confirmed in vitro as CMV antigen-specific. The investigators catalogued 150 or so TCR beta chains as cytomegalovirus-associated.

Clones were sequenced by immunoSEQ multiplex PCR, and TCRdb holds only the in-frame ones, with some missing. The sample yields 250,000 to 400,000 clones, about 90% seen once. The donors were part of the 120-subject validation cohort, which stood apart from the 666-subject first cohort. The count of this clone is one. Its antigen is as yet unknown. The CDR3 sequence is 13 residues long. V shed 2 bases and J shed 11 bases, with 15 bases lying between them. Per germline, CDR1 LGHNA and CDR2 YNFKEQ. J is TRBJ1-1 and V is TRBV4-2; D is perhaps TRBD1 (5 bases). Sequenced input: PBMCs. The sequence came from a woman younger than 45 in good health and CMV-seropositive. This CDR3 reads CASSQPGDSLAFF. For the CDR3, the DNA is TGTGCCAGCAGCCAACCGGGGGATTCTTTGGCTTTCTTT.